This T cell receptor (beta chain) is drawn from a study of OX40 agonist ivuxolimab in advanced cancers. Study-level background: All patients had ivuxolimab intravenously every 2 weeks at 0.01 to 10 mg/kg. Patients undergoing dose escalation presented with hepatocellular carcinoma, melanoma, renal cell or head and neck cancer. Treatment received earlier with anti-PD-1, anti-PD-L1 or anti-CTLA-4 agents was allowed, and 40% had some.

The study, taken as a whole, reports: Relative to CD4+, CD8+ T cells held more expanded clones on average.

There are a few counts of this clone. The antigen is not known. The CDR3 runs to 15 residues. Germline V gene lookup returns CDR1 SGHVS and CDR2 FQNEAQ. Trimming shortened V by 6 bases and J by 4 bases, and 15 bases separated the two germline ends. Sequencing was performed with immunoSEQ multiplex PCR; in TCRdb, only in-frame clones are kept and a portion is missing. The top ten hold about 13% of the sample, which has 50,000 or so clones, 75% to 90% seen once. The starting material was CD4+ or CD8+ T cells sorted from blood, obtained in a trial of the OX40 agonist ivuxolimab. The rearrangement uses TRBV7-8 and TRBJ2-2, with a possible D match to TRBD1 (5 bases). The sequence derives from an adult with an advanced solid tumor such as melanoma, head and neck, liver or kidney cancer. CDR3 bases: TGTGCCAGCAGAGGGGTTCGGTTTTCCACCGGGGAGCTGTTTTTT. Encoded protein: CASRGVRFSTGELFF.